These 20 T cell receptor beta chains originate from one sample sequenced in a study of cytomegalovirus exposure and HLA in healthy donors. This PCR relied on a set of 60 Vbeta primers and 13 Jbeta primers. Repertoires were generated with immunoSEQ multiplex PCR, while TCRdb's copy carries only in-frame clones and drops some. This sample carries 120,000 to 150,000 clones, roughly 80% of them seen once, and the ten largest clones take 4.5% to 6%. The specimen was PBMCs. The receptors were sampled from a woman aged 45-65 years in good health and CMV-seronegative.

This chain joins TRBV27 and TRBJ1-4; a possible D gene is TRBD1 (6 bases). The length of the CDR3 is 15 residues. V was clipped by 6 bases and J by 0 bases, with 11 bases between them. The germline CDR1 and CDR2 sequences are MNHEY and SMNVEV (reference sequence). As DNA, the CDR3 is TGTGCCAGCAGAACAGGGAACCCAACTAATGAAAAACTGTTTTTT. Its protein is CASRTGNPTNEKLFF.

The chain joins TRBV6-1 to TRBJ1-5, with D tentatively TRBD1 (5 bases). This CDR3 has 15 residues. The V end lost 8 bases, the J end lost 6 bases, and 20 bases lay between the germline ends. Per the germline V gene, CDR1 is MNHNS and CDR2 is SASEGT. The CDR3 loop reads CASVRSAQDGQPQHF. In DNA form, the CDR3 reads TGTGCCAGCGTCCGGAGTGCACAGGATGGTCAGCCCCAGCATTTT.

J is TRBJ2-1 and V is TRBV11-1, with 9 bases that match TRBD2. CDR3 length equals 15 residues. V dropped 4 bases and J dropped 6; count of bases not matched to a gene: 7. The germline CDR1 and CDR2 sequences are SGHAT and FQDESV (reference sequence). The CDR3 DNA reads as TGTGCCAGCAGCTCTAGCGGGGAACTGATCAATGAGCAGTTCTTC. It specifies CASSSSGELINEQFF.

This clone has a handful of counts. Distinct nucleotide sequences in the sample also encode this CDR3. The chain is built from TRBV6-4 and TRBJ1-1; TRBD1 agrees at 9 bases. After removal of 3 bases from V and 3 bases from J, the junction contained 5 bases not matched to a gene. Germline assignment: CDR1 MRHNA and CDR2 SNTAGT. The CDR3 covers 15 residues. CDR3 sequence reads: CASSDSDRGYTEAFF. CDR3 coding DNA: TGTGCCAGCAGTGATTCAGACAGGGGGTACACTGAAGCTTTCTTT.

The genes are TRBV11-2 and TRBJ1-1, with TRBD1 identical over 9 bases. The V gene's germline CDR1 is SGHAT and CDR2 FQNNGV. Trimming cost V 4 bases and J 3 bases; bases outside gene matches: 3. This CDR3 comprises 14 residues. CDR3 sequence (DNA): TGTGCCAGCAGCTCCGGACAGGGGTACACTGAAGCTTTCTTT. Protein sequence: CASSSGQGYTEAFF.

This chain connects TRBV6-5 to TRBJ1-2; D may be TRBD1 (5 bases). Germline CDR1 and CDR2: MNHEY and SVGAGI. Trimming pared 4 bases from V and 2 bases from J, leaving 8 bases between. The CDR3 extends over 13 amino acids. The DNA of the CDR3 is TGTGCCAGCAGTTCCGACAGAAACTATGGCTACACCTTC. Amino acid sequence: CASSSDRNYGYTF.

This chain links TRBV19 with TRBJ1-1; the match to TRBD1 covers 7 bases. Germline V gene data show CDR1 as LNHDA and CDR2 as SQIVND (reference sequence). V was clipped by 5 bases and J by 0 bases; unmatched bases: 3. The CDR3 sequence is 14 residues long. CDR3 region: CASSFGTVNTEAFF. CDR3 DNA sequence: TGTGCCAGTAGTTTCGGGACAGTGAACACTGAAGCTTTCTTT.

This chain joins TRBV29-1 and TRBJ2-7; 11 positions match TRBD2. Trimming took 6 bases from V and 3 from J; bases not matched to a gene: 22. The germline V gene has CDR1 SQVTM and CDR2 ANQGSEA. The CDR3 totals 19 residues. The CDR3 DNA sequence: TGCAGCGTACAGACAGGGTCCTGGCTAGCGGGGGGTTTTGACTACGAGCAGTACTTC. Protein product: CSVQTGSWLAGGFDYEQYF.

This chain uses TRBV7-2 with TRBJ2-3; 12 bases align to TRBD2. With V trimmed by 4 bases and J by 5 bases, 7 bases remained unmatched. From germline, CDR1 is SGHTA and CDR2 FQGNSA. There are 16 residues in the CDR3. CDR3 in DNA: TGTGCCAGCAGCTCCCAGACTAGCGGGGGACAAGATACGCAGTATTTT. Translation: CASSSQTSGGQDTQYF.

The chain is built from TRBV5-1 and TRBJ2-1; D is possibly TRBD1 (6 bases). The CDR3 extends over 16 amino acids. Between the trimmed V and J ends, which lost 1 base and 10 bases, there was a span of 21 bases. Germline V gene lookup returns CDR1 SGHRS and CDR2 YFSETQ. CDR3 coding DNA: TGCGCCAGCAGCTTGCAGCAGATAGTTGGGGGCCAAGAGCAGTTCTTC. Translating it yields CASSLQQIVGGQEQFF. The full variable domain, in which reference TRBV5-1 and TRBJ2-1 provide the parts outside the CDR3, is KAGVTQTPRYLIKTRGQQVTLSCSPISGHRSVSWYQQTPGQGLQFLFEYFSETQRNKGNFPGRFSGRQFSNSRSEMNVSTLELGDSALYLCASSLQQIVGGQEQFFGPGTRLTVL.

Notes on this clone: Distinct nucleotide sequences in the sample also encode this CDR3. CDR3 in DNA: TGTGCCAGCAGCGACTGGCCCAAACTGTTTTTT. Its translation: CASSDWPKLFF. This rearrangement joins TRBV2 to TRBJ1-4, with D unclear. Trimming removed 6 bases from V and 11 bases from J, with 10 bases in between. The CDR3 runs to 11 residues. Germline CDR1 reads SNHLY; CDR2 reads FYNNEI.

V gene TRBV30 combines with J gene TRBJ1-6; no definite D call. The germline CDR1 and CDR2 sequences are GTSNPN and SVGIG (reference sequence). Trimming removed 3 bases at V and 4 bases at J, with 4 bases between. The CDR3 is 12 amino acids. In DNA, the CDR3 is TGTGCCTGGAGACAGTATAATTCACCCCTCCACTTT. Translating gives CAWRQYNSPLHF.

V gene TRBV11-2 combines with J gene TRBJ1-3; perhaps TRBD1 as D (5 bases). The V and J ends lost 5 bases and 2 bases respectively, with 10 bases between them. The CDR3 runs 14 residues. Germline V lookup: CDR1 SGHAT, CDR2 FQNNGV. The CDR3 protein is CASSPDRAGNTIYF. As DNA, the CDR3 is TGTGCCAGCAGCCCAGACAGAGCTGGAAACACCATATATTTT.

This chain joins TRBV7-9 and TRBJ2-5, with 9 bases aligning to TRBD1. Per germline, CDR1 SEHNR and CDR2 FQNEAQ (reference sequence). The length of the CDR3 is 15 residues. V lost 1 base, J lost 0 bases, and 0 bases stayed unmatched. The CDR3 spells CASSLGDRDQETQYF. The CDR3 DNA is TGTGCCAGCAGCTTAGGGGACAGGGACCAAGAGACCCAGTACTTC.

The chain links TRBV6-1 to TRBJ1-5, with TRBD1 matching 7 bases. The J segment lost 0 bases and the V segment lost 4 bases, leaving 12 bases of the junction unmatched. CDR3 length: 18 amino acids. Looked up from germline, CDR1 is MNHNS and CDR2 is SASEGT. For the CDR3, the DNA is TGTGCCAGCAGTGTCGGGGTGGCAGGGGGACATAGCAATCAGCCCCAGCATTTT. It encodes CASSVGVAGGHSNQPQHF.

This clone was detected once. The chain carries TRBV13 and TRBJ2-1, with 16 bases aligning to TRBD2. The CDR3 spans 17 residues. Germline assignment: CDR1 PRHDT and CDR2 FYEKMQ (reference sequence). V trimming: 3 bases; J trimming: 4 bases; junction bases outside the gene matches: 3. This CDR3 is CASSLGTSGGVYNEQFF. The DNA for the CDR3 is TGTGCCAGCAGCTTGGGGACTAGCGGGGGGGTATACAATGAGCAGTTCTTC.

The chain combines TRBV7-9 with TRBJ2-7; D might be TRBD1 (6 bases). V was cut by 3 bases and J by 0 bases, with 9 bases left in between. Per the germline V gene, CDR1 is SEHNR and CDR2 is FQNEAQ (reference sequence). CDR3 length: 14 amino acids. DNA for the CDR3: TGTGCCAGCAGCTTTCGGACAGACTCCTACGAGCAGTACTTC. It codes for CASSFRTDSYEQYF.

The chain couples TRBV5-6 to TRBJ2-7; no clear D. V lost 5 bases, J lost 7 bases, and 10 bases lay in between. Germline lookup yields CDR1 SGHDT and CDR2 YYEEEE. This CDR3 region has 11 residues. The CDR3 sequence: CASRYHKEQYF. CDR3 DNA sequence: TGTGCCAGCAGGTATCACAAGGAGCAGTACTTC.

The chain combines TRBV11-1 with TRBJ2-1; perhaps TRBD2 as D (6 bases). Trimming cost V 4 bases and J 2 bases, with 12 bases left between them. Germline V gene lookup returns CDR1 SGHAT and CDR2 FQDESV (reference sequence). The CDR3 loop spans 15 amino acids. The CDR3 sequence is CASSWVLATYNEQFF. The CDR3 coding sequence is TGTGCCAGCAGCTGGGTACTAGCAACCTACAATGAGCAGTTCTTC.

The chain's CDR3 is CASSLGRESNQPQHF. DNA for the CDR3: TGTGCCAGCAGTCTAGGGAGGGAGAGCAATCAGCCCCAGCATTTT. This chain uses TRBV6-5 with TRBJ1-5; D gene uncertain. This CDR3 is 15 amino acids long. Germline CDR1 reads MNHEY; CDR2 reads SVGAGI. V was pared by 5 bases and J by 1 base, with 12 bases between.